These T cell receptor beta chains were read from a single sample in a study of cytomegalovirus exposure and HLA in healthy donors. Clones were read by immunoSEQ multiplex PCR, and TCRdb kept only the in-frame ones, dropping some. The data hold roughly 280,000 clones, with approximately 83% observed a single time. The sample was PBMCs. The receptors were sampled from a woman aged 18-29 years in good health and CMV-seronegative. Each CDR3 is given with its conserved first and last residue. D genes are given only for firm matches. The listing skips clone size in some rows; elsewhere it reads once, few, many or a size class.

TRBV5-1,NA,TRBJ2-3,TRBD2,TGCGCCAGCAGCTCCATAGCGGGAGGACCTCAGGGAACGCAGTATTTT,CASSSIAGGPQGTQYF
TRBV10-1,NA,TRBJ2-2,NA,TGCGCCAGCAGTGGGCAGGCCCTTGCCGGGGAGCTGTTTTTT,CASSGQALAGELFF
TRBV10-1,NA,TRBJ1-1,TRBD1,TGCGCCAGCAGTGGTGGCAGGGGGATGGATATAAACACTGAAGCTTTCTTT,CASSGGRGMDINTEAFF
TRBV5-1,NA,TRBJ1-2,TRBD1,TGCGCCAGCAGCGTGGGACAGAACTATGGCTACACCTTC,CASSVGQNYGYTF
TRBV29-1,NA,TRBJ2-7,NA,TGCAGCGTTGCCGCGAGCTCCTACGAGCAGTACTTC,CSVAASSYEQYF
TRBV7-9,few,TRBJ1-3,TRBD1,TGTGCCAGCAGCTTAGTAGGGACAGTGAGTGACACCATATATTTT,CASSLVGTVSDTIYF
TRBV7-6,NA,TRBJ2-1,TRBD2,TGTGCCAGCAGCCGGATAGCGGGGGGCTCCTACAATGAGCAGTTCTTC,CASSRIAGGSYNEQFF
TRBV25-1,NA,TRBJ2-3,TRBD2,TGTGCCAGCAGTGTAGCGGGCGTCGCAGATACGCAGTATTTT,CASSVAGVADTQYF
TRBV11-2,NA,TRBJ1-4,TRBD1,TGTGCCAGCAGCAACTTGTACAGGGGCAGGAATGAAAAACTGTTTTTT,CASSNLYRGRNEKLFF
TRBV5-1,NA,TRBJ2-7,NA,TGCGCCAGCACCTTAAGTCACCATTTTGGGCAGGGGAATAACTACGAGCAGTACTTC,CASTLSHHFGQGNNYEQYF
TRBV10-2,NA,TRBJ1-1,TRBD1,TGCGCCAGCAGTGAACAGGGGAGCACTGAAGCTTTCTTT,CASSEQGSTEAFF
TRBV14,NA,TRBJ2-1,NA,TGTGCCAGCAGCCAAGATAGATACAATGAGCAGTTCTTC,CASSQDRYNEQFF
TRBV2,NA,TRBJ2-7,TRBD2,TGTGCCAGCAGTCGGACTAGCGGGAGGGAATACGAGCAGTACTTC,CASSRTSGREYEQYF
TRBV25-1,NA,TRBJ1-1,TRBD1,TGTGCCAGCAGGAGATCAGGGGGCACTGAAGCTTTCTTT,CASRRSGGTEAFF
TRBV7-8,NA,TRBJ2-7,NA,TGTGCCAGCAGCCCGCAGATGATTCAAGGGGCGTACGAGCAGTACTTC,CASSPQMIQGAYEQYF
TRBV9,once,TRBJ2-1,TRBD2,TGTGCCAGCAGCGTGATGACTAGCGGGAGGCGGAATGAGCAGTTCTTC,CASSVMTSGRRNEQFF
TRBV19,once,TRBJ2-7,TRBD2,TGTGCCAGTAGGGGACTAGCGGAGCCCTACGAGCAGTACTTC,CASRGLAEPYEQYF
TRBV4-3,NA,TRBJ2-7,TRBD2,TGCGCCAGCAGCCAAGACTCCCCAGCGGGGTTCTCCTACGAGCAGTACTTC,CASSQDSPAGFSYEQYF
TRBV28,NA,TRBJ1-5,TRBD1,TGTGCCAGCAGTCCTTCCGGGACAGGGCTTAGCAATCAGCCCCAGCATTTT,CASSPSGTGLSNQPQHF
TRBV19,NA,TRBJ2-7,TRBD1,TGTGCCAGTAGTATACTACAGGGGCGAGAGCAGTACTTC,CASSILQGREQYF
TRBV29-1,NA,TRBJ2-3,NA,TGCAGCGCCCCCCCAGGGGTTGGCACAGATACGCAGTATTTT,CSAPPGVGTDTQYF
TRBV30,NA,TRBJ2-2,TRBD2,TGTGCCTGGAGGAAAAGGCTAGCGGGGGCCCAGAACACCGGGGAGCTGTTTTTT,CAWRKRLAGAQNTGELFF
TRBV7-2,NA,TRBJ1-1,TRBD1,TGTGCCAGCAGCTCACGCCCGGGACAGGGTAACACTGAAGCTTTCTTT,CASSSRPGQGNTEAFF
TRBV11-2,NA,TRBJ2-7,TRBD1,TGTGCCAGCAGCTCGCCGGGACAGGGGGTCTCCTACGAGCAGTACTTC,CASSSPGQGVSYEQYF
TRBV30,NA,TRBJ1-1,NA,TGTGCCTGGAGTGGCATGAGGTTCCCGAACACTGAAGCTTTCTTT,CAWSGMRFPNTEAFF
TRBV6-6,NA,TRBJ2-7,NA,TGTGCCAGCAGACCGGACCAATGGGGCCACGAGCAGTACTTC,CASRPDQWGHEQYF
TRBV10-1,NA,TRBJ2-2,NA,TGCGCCAGCAGTATTAACAGACACACCGGGGAGCTGTTTTTT,CASSINRHTGELFF
TRBV9,once,TRBJ1-1,TRBD1,TGTGCCAGCAGCGTGACAGGGGGCCAGAACACTGAAGCTTTCTTT,CASSVTGGQNTEAFF
TRBV4-1,NA,TRBJ2-5,TRBD2,TGCGCCAGCAGCCAAGGACTAGCGGGGGAGGAGACCCAGTACTTC,CASSQGLAGEETQYF
TRBV9,NA,TRBJ2-3,TRBD1,TGTGCCAGCAGCGTAGGACAGGGGGCCCCAATTACCACAGATACGCAGTATTTT,CASSVGQGAPITTDTQYF
TRBV30,NA,TRBJ1-1,NA,TGTGCCTGGAGTGTATGGGGGAGGAAAGCTTTCTTT,CAWSVWGRKAFF
TRBV29-1,NA,TRBJ2-2,NA,TGCAGCGTCGGGGACACCGGGGAGCTGTTTTTT,CSVGDTGELFF
TRBV9,NA,TRBJ1-5,TRBD1,TGTGCCAGCAGCGAGGGACAGGGTAGCAATCAGCCCCAGCATTTT,CASSEGQGSNQPQHF
TRBV30,NA,TRBJ1-2,TRBD1,TGTGCCTGGACCCACGGGACAGGGGGCATGAACTATGGCTACACCTTC,CAWTHGTGGMNYGYTF
TRBV7-2,NA,TRBJ2-2,TRBD2,TGTGCCAGCGGACTAGCGGGGGGCGCGAACACCGGGGAGCTGTTTTTT,CASGLAGGANTGELFF
TRBV13,many,TRBJ1-4,NA,TGTGCCAGCAGCATCGCTCAGGGGAAACTGTTTTTT,CASSIAQGKLFF
TRBV5-4,NA,TRBJ2-7,NA,TGTGCCAGCAGCTTGGGATCAGGGATCCCCTACGAGCAGTACTTC,CASSLGSGIPYEQYF
TRBV18,NA,TRBJ1-1,NA,TGTGCCAGCTCACCCGTGGATCAGGGCCCGAACACTGAAGCTTTCTTT,CASSPVDQGPNTEAFF
TRBV28,NA,TRBJ1-5,NA,TGTGCCAGCAGTTTAGGGTTAGGGGGGGCTCTTAGTCAGCCCCAGCATTTT,CASSLGLGGALSQPQHF
TRBV29-1,NA,TRBJ1-5,TRBD1,TGCAGCGTTCAGGGGGCCTGGAATCAGCCCCAGCATTTT,CSVQGAWNQPQHF
TRBV7-2,NA,TRBJ1-2,NA,TGTGCCAGCAGCTGGGGGGACTATGGCTACACCTTC,CASSWGDYGYTF
TRBV20-1,NA,TRBJ1-2,NA,TGCAGTGCTGTGGGTCAGGATGGCTACACCTTC,CSAVGQDGYTF
TRBV30,NA,TRBJ2-7,TRBD1,TGTGCCTCTGACAGGGGCTACGAGCAGTACTTC,CASDRGYEQYF
TRBV5-4,NA,TRBJ1-2,NA,TGTGCCAGCTCCAGGGGTGACTATGGCTACACCTTC,CASSRGDYGYTF
TRBV6-5,NA,TRBJ2-7,NA,TGTGCCAGCAGTCGGGAGCATGGGAACAACTACGAGCAGTACTTC,CASSREHGNNYEQYF
TRBV30,NA,TRBJ2-7,NA,TGTGCCTGGAGTGGCGGTCATAACGAGCAGTACTTC,CAWSGGHNEQYF
TRBV5-1,NA,TRBJ1-2,NA,TGCGCCAGCAGCAGCGGGCCCCTGACAGGCTACACCTTC,CASSSGPLTGYTF
TRBV6-1,NA,TRBJ1-2,NA,TGTGCCAGCAGTGAAGGAACTATCTATGGCTACACCTTC,CASSEGTIYGYTF
TRBV9,NA,TRBJ1-1,NA,TGTGCCAGCAGCGTAGACAGCATGAACACTGAAGCTTTCTTT,CASSVDSMNTEAFF
TRBV4-3,once,TRBJ2-7,NA,TGCGCCAGCAGCCAAGATAGGGGGTCCTACGAGCAGTACTTC,CASSQDRGSYEQYF
TRBV5-1,NA,TRBJ1-5,TRBD1,TGCGCCAGCAGCCGAGGACAGGGGGCCGATCAGCCCCAGCATTTT,CASSRGQGADQPQHF
TRBV5-1,NA,TRBJ2-5,TRBD1,TGCGCCAGCAGCCCCCGGGACAGGAGCCAAGAGACCCAGTACTTC,CASSPRDRSQETQYF
TRBV7-2,NA,TRBJ1-4,NA,TGTGCCAGCAGCTCCTACCGCCTGGGGAAGGGGGAAAAACTGTTTTTT,CASSSYRLGKGEKLFF
TRBV27,NA,TRBJ2-3,TRBD2,TGTGCCAGCAGTGTCTTACTAGCGGGTACTAGCACAGATACGCAGTATTTT,CASSVLLAGTSTDTQYF
TRBV6-5,NA,TRBJ2-1,NA,TGTGCCAGCAGTTATTATAGCGGAGAGTACAATGAGCAGTTCTTC,CASSYYSGEYNEQFF
TRBV29-1,few,TRBJ2-7,TRBD1,TGCAGCGCCCGGGACAGGTGGGACGAGCAGTACTTC,CSARDRWDEQYF
TRBV6-5,NA,TRBJ2-3,NA,TGTGCCAGCAGTCAACAGCAGGACACAGATACGCAGTATTTT,CASSQQQDTDTQYF
TRBV5-1,NA,TRBJ2-3,NA,TGCGCCAGCAGCGCCCGGGATTACACAGATACGCAGTATTTT,CASSARDYTDTQYF
TRBV5-1,NA,TRBJ1-1,NA,TGCGCCAGCAGCTTGGTCGGGGGAAGGGAGGGGACTGAAGCTTTCTTT,CASSLVGGREGTEAFF